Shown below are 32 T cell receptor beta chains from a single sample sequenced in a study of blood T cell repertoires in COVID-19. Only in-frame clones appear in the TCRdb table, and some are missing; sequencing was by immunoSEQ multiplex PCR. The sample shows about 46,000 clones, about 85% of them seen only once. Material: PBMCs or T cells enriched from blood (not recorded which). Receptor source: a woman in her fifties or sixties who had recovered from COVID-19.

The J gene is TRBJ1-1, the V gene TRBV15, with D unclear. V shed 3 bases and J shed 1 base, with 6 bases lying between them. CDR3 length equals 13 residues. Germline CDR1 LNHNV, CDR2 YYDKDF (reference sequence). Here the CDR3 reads CATSRRKNTEAFF. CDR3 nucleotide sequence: TGTGCCACCAGCAGGAGGAAGAACACTGAAGCTTTCTTT.

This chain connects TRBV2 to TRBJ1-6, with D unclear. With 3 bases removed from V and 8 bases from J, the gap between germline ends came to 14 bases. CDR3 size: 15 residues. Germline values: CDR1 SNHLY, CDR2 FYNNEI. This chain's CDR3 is CASSDHVGSHSPLHF. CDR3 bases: TGTGCCAGCAGTGACCACGTCGGGTCCCATTCACCCCTCCACTTT.

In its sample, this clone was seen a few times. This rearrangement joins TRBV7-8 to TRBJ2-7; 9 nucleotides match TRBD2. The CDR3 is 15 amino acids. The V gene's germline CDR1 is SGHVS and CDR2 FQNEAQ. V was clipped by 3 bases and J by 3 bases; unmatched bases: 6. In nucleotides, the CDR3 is TGTGCCAGCAGCTTCTCCGGGACTAGCCACTACGAGCAGTACTTC. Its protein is CASSFSGTSHYEQYF.

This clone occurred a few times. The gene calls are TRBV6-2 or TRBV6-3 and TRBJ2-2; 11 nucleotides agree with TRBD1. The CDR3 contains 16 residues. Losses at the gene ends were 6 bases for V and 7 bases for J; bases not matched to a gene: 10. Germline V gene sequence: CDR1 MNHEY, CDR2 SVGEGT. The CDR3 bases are TGTGCCAGCAGCCCTTCCCGGGACAGGGGGATCGGGGAGCTGTTTTTT. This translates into CASSPSRDRGIGELFF.

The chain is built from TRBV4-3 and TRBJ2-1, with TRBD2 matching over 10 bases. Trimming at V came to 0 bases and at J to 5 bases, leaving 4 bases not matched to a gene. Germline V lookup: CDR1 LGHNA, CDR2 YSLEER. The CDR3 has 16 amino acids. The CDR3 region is CASSQEWLAGDNEQFF. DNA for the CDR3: TGCGCCAGCAGCCAAGAATGGCTAGCGGGGGACAATGAGCAGTTCTTC.

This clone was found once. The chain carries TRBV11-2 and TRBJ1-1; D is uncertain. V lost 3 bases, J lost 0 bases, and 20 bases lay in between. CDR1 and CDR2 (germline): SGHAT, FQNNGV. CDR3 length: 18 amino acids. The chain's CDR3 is CASSLRAAAFTLNTEAFF. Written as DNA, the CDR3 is TGTGCCAGCAGCTTGCGGGCAGCGGCATTTACTTTGAACACTGAAGCTTTCTTT. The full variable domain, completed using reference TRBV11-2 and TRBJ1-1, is EAGVAQSPRYKIIEKRQSVAFWCNPISGHATLYWYQQILGQGPKLLIQFQNNGVVDDSQLPKDRFSAERLKGVDSTLKIQPAKLEDSAVYLCASSLRAAAFTLNTEAFFGQGTRLTVV.

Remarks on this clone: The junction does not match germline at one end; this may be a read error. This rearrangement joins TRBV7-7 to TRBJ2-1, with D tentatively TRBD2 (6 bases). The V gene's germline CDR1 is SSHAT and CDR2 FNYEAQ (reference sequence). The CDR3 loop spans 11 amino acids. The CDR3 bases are TGTGCTAGCAGCCCAGGAGGGGAGCAGTTCTTC. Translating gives CASSPGGEQFF.

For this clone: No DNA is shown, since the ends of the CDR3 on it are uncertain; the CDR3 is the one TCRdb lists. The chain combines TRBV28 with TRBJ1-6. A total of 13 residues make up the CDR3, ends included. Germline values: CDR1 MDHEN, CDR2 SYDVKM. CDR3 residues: CASSTSWNSPLHF.

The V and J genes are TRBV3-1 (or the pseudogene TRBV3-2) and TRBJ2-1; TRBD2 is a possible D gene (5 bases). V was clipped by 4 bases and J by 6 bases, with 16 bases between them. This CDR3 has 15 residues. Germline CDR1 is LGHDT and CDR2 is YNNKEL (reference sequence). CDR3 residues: CASSPSADWGNEQFF. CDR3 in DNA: TGTGCCAGCAGCCCCTCCGCGGACTGGGGCAATGAGCAGTTCTTC.

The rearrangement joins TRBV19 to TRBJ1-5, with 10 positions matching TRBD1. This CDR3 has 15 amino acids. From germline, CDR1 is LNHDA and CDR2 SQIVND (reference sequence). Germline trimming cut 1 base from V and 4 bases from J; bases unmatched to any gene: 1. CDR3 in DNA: TGTGCCAGTAGTATAGGGACAGGGGGAAATCAGCCCCAGCATTTT. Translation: CASSIGTGGNQPQHF.

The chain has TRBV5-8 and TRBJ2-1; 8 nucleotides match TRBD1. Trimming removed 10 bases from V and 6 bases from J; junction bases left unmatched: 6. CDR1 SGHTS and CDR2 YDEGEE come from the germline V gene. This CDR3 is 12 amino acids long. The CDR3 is CADRTGGNEQFF. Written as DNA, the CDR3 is TGTGCCGACCGAACAGGGGGCAATGAGCAGTTCTTC.

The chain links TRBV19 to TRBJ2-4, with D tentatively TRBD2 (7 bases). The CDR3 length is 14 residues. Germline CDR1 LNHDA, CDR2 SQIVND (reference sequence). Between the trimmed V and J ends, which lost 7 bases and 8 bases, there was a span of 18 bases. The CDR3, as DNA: TGTGCCAGTAACAACCCGGGGGGCACGGACATTCAGTACTTC. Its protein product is CASNNPGGTDIQYF.

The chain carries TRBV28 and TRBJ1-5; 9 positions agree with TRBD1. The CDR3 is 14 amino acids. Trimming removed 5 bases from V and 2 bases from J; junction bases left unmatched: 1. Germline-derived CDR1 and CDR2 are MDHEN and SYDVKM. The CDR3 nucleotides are TGTGCCAGCAGTAGGACAGGGGGCAATCAGCCCCAGCATTTT. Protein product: CASSRTGGNQPQHF.

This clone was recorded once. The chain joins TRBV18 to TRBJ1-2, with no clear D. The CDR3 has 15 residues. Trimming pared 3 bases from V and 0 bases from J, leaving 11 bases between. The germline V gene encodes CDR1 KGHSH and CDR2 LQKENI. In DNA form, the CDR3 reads TGTGCCAGCTCACCGGTCCAGCTAGCTAACTATGGCTACACCTTC. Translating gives CASSPVQLANYGYTF.

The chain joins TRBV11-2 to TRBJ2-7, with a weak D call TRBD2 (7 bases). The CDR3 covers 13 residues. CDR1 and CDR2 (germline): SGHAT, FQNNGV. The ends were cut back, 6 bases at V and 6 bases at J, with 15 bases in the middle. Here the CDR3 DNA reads TGTGCCAGCAGGATAGGCGGGGGCAGCGAGCAGTACTTC. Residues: CASRIGGGSEQYF.

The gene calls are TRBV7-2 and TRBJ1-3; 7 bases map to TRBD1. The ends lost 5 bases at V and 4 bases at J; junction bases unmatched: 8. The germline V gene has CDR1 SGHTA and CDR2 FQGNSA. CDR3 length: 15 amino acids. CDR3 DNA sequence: TGTGCCAGCAGCGCCGCCGGGACAGCCGGAAACACCATATATTTT. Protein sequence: CASSAAGTAGNTIYF.

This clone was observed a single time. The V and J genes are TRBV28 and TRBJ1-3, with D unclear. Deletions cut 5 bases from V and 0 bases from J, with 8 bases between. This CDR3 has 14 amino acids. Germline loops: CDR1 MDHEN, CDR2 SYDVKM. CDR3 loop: CASSARNSGNTIYF. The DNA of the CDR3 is TGTGCCAGCAGTGCCAGAAACTCTGGAAACACCATATATTTT.

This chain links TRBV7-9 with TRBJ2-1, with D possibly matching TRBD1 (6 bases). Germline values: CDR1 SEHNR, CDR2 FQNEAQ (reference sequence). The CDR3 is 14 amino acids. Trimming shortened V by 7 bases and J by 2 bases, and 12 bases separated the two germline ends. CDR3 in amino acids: CASILTGPYNEQFF. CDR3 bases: TGTGCCAGCATCCTAACAGGGCCCTACAATGAGCAGTTCTTC.

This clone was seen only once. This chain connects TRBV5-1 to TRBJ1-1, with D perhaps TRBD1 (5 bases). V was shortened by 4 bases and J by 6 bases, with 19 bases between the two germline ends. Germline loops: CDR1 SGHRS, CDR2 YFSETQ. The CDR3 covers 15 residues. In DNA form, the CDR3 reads TGCGCCAGCAGCCTTCAGGGTTCAGAATGGGCTGAAGCTTTCTTT. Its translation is CASSLQGSEWAEAFF.

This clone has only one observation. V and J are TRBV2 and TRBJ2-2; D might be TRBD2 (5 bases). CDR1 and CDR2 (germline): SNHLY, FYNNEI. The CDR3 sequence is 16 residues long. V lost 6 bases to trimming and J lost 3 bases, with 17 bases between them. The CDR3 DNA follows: TGTGCCAGCAGGAGCGGACTGCTAGGCTACACCGGGGAGCTGTTTTTT. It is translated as CASRSGLLGYTGELFF.

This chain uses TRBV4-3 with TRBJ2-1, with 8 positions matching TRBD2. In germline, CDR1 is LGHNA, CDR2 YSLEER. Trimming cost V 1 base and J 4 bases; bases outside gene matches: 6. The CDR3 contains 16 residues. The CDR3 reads CASSQVRLAGYNEQFF. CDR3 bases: TGCGCCAGCAGCCAAGTAAGGCTAGCGGGTTACAATGAGCAGTTCTTC.

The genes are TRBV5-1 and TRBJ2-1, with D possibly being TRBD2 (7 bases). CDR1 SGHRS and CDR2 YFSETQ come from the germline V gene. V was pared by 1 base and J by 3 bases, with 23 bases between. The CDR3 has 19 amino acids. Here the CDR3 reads CASSLLGGLRAGLYNEQFF. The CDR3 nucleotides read TGCGCCAGCAGCTTGCTGGGGGGGCTAAGGGCGGGACTCTACAATGAGCAGTTCTTC.

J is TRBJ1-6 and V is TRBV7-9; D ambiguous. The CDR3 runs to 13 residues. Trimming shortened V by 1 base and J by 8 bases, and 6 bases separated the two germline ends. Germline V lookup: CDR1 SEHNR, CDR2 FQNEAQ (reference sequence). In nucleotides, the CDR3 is TGTGCCAGCAGCTTAGGCCGCGATTCACCCCTCCACTTT. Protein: CASSLGRDSPLHF. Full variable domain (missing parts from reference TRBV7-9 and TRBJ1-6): DTGVSQNPRHKITKRGQNVTFRCDPISEHNRLYWYRQTLGQGPEFLTYFQNEAQLEKSRLLSDRFSAERPKGSFSTLEIQRTEQGDSAMYLCASSLGRDSPLHFGNGTRLTVT.

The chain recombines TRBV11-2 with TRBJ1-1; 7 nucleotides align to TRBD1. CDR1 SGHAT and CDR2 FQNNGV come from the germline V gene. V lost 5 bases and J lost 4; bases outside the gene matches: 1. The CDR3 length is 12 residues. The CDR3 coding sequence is TGTGCCAGCAGCCCAGGGGGCACTGAAGCTTTCTTT. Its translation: CASSPGGTEAFF.

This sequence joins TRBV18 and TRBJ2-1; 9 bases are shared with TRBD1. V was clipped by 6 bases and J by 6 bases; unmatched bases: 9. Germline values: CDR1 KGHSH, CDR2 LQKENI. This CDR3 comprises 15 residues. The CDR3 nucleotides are TGTGCCAGCTCGACCGGACAGGGGCGAATCAATGAGCAGTTCTTC. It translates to CASSTGQGRINEQFF.

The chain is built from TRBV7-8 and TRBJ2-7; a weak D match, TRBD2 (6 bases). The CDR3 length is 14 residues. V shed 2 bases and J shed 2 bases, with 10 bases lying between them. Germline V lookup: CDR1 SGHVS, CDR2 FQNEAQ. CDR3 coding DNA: TGTGCCAGCAGCTTATACGGGGGTACCTACGAGCAGTACTTC. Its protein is CASSLYGGTYEQYF. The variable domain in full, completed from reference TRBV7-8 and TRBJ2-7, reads GAGVSQSPRYKVAKRGQDVALRCDPISGHVSLFWYQQALGQGPEFLTYFQNEAQLDKSGLPSDRFFAERPEGSVSTLKIQRTQQEDSAVYLCASSLYGGTYEQYFGPGTRLTVT.

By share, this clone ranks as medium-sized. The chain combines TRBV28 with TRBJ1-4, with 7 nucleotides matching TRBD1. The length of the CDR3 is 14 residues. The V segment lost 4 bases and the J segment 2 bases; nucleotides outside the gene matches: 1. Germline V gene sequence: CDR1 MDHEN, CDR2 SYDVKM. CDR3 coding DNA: TGTGCCAGCAGTTCGGGACAGACTAATGAAAAACTGTTTTTT. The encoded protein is CASSSGQTNEKLFF.

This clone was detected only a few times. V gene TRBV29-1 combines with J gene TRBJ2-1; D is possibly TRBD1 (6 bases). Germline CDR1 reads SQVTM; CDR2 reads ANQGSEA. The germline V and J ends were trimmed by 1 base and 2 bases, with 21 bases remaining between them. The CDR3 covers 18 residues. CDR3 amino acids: CSVEGPRTVTSPYNEQFF. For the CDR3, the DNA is TGCAGCGTTGAAGGCCCCCGGACAGTTACATCGCCCTACAATGAGCAGTTCTTC.

CDR3 in DNA: TGTGCCAGCAGTTTATTTACCGGGGGGGCATTTGATGAGCAGTTCTTC. Protein sequence: CASSLFTGGAFDEQFF. The chain joins TRBV27 to TRBJ2-1, with TRBD2 identical over 8 bases. Trimming took 1 base from V and 8 from J; bases not matched to a gene: 10. Germline V CDR1 and CDR2: MNHEY, SMNVEV (reference sequence). The CDR3 covers 16 residues.

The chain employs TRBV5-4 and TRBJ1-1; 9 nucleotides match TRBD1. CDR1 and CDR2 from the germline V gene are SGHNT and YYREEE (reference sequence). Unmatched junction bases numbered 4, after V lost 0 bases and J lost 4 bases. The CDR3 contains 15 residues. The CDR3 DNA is TGTGCCAGCAGCTTGGGCGGGACAGGGACCACTGAAGCTTTCTTT. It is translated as CASSLGGTGTTEAFF.

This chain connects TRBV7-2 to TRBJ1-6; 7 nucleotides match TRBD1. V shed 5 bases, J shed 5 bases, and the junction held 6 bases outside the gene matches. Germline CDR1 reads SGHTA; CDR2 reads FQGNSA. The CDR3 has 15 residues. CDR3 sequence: CASSHGTADNSPLHF. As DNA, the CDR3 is TGTGCCAGCAGCCACGGGACAGCCGATAATTCACCCCTCCACTTT. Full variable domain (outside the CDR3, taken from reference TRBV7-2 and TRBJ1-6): GAGVSQSPSNKVTEKGKDVELRCDPISGHTALYWYRQSLGQGLEFLIYFQGNSAPDKSGLPSDRFSAERTGGSVSTLTIQRTQQEDSAVYLCASSHGTADNSPLHFGNGTRLTVT.

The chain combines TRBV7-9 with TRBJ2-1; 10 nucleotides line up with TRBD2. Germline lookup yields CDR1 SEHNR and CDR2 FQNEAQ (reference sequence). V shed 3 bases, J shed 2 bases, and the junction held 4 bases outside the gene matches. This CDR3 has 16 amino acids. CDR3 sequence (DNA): TGTGCCAGCAGCTTTGAACTAGCGGGACCCTACAATGAGCAGTTCTTC. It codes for CASSFELAGPYNEQFF.